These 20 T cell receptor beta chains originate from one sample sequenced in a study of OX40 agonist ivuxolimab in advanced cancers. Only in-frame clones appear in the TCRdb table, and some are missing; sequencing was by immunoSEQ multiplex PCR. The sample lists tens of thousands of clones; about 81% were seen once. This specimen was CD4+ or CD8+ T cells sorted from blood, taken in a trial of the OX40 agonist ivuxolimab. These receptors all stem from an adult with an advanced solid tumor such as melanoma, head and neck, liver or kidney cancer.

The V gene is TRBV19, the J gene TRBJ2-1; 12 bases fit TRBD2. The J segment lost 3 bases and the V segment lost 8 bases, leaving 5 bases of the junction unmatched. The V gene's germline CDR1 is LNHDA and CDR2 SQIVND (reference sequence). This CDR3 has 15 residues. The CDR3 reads CASGRTSGVYNEQFF. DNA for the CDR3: TGTGCCAGTGGAAGGACTAGCGGGGTCTACAATGAGCAGTTCTTC.

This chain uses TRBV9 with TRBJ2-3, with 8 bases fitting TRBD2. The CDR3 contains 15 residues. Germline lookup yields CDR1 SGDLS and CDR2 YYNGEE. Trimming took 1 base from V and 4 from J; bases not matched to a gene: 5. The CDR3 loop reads CASSVSGGAADTQYF. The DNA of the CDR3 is TGTGCCAGCAGCGTATCGGGGGGGGCCGCAGATACGCAGTATTTT. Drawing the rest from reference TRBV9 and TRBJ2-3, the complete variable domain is DSGVTQTPKHLITATGQRVTLRCSPRSGDLSVYWYQQSLDQGLQFLIQYYNGEERAKGNILERFSAQQFPDLHSELNLSSLELGDSALYFCASSVSGGAADTQYFGPGTRLTVL.

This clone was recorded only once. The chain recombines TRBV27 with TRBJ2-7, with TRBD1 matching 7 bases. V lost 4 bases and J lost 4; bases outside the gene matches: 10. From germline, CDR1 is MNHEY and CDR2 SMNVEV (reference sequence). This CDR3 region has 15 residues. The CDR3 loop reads CASSSIQGPFYEQYF. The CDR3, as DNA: TGTGCCAGCAGTTCGATACAGGGGCCATTTTACGAGCAGTACTTC.

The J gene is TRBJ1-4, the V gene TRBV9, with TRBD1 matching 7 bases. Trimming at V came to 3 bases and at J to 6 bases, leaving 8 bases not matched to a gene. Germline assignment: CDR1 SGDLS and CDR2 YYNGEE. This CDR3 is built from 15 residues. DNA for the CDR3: TGTGCCAGCAGCGGGGACAGTCTAGCGCATGAAAAACTGTTTTTT. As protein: CASSGDSLAHEKLFF.

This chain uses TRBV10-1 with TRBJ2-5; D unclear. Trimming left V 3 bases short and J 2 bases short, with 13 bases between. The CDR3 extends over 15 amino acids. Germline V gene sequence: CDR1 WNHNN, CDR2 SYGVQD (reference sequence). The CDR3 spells CASSDLGLTQETQYF. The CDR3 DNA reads TGCGCCAGCAGTGACCTGGGTTTGACTCAAGAGACCCAGTACTTC.

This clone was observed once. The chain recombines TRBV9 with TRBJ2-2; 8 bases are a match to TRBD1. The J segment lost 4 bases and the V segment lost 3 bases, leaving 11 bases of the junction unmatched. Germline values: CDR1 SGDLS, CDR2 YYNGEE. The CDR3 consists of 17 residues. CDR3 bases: TGTGCCAGCAGCGGGAAGGGACAGGCCAGTATCACCGGGGAGCTGTTTTTT. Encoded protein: CASSGKGQASITGELFF.

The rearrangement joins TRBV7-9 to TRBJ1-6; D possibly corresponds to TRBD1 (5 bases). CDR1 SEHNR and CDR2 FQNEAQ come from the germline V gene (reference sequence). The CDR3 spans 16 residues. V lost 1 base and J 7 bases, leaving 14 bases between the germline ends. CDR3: CASSLGGGARNSPLHF. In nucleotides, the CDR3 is TGTGCCAGCAGCTTAGGGGGCGGGGCCCGGAATTCACCCCTCCACTTT.

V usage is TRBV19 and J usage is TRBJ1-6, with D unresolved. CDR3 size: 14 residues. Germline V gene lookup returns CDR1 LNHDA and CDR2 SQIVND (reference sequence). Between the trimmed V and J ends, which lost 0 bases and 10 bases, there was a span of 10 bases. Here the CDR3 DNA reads TGTGCCAGTAGTATAGATGGGAGGCCATCACCCCTCCACTTT. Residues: CASSIDGRPSPLHF.

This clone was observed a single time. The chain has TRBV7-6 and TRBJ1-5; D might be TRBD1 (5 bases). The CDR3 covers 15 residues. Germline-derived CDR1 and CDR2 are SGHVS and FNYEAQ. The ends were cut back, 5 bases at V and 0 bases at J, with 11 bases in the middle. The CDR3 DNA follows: TGTGCCAGCAGCCTTGGACACACTAGCAATCAGCCCCAGCATTTT. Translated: CASSLGHTSNQPQHF. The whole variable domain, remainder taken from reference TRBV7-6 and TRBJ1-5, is GAGVSQSPRYKVTKRGQDVALRCDPISGHVSLYWYRQALGQGPEFLTYFNYEAQQDKSGLPNDRFSAERPEGSISTLTIQRTEQRDSAMYRCASSLGHTSNQPQHFGDGTRLSIL.

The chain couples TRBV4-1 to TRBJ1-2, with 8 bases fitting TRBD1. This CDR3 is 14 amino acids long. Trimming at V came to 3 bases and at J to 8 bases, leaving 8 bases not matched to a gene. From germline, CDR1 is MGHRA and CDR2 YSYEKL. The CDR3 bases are TGCGCCAGCAGCCAGCAGCAGGGGGCGCGCGGCTACACCTTC. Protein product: CASSQQQGARGYTF.

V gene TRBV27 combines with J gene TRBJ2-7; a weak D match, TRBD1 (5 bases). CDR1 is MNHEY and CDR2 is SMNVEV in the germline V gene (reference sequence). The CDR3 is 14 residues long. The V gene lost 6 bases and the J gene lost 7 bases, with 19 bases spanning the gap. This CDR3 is CASSQNRGLREQYF. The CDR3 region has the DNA TGTGCCAGCAGCCAAAATAGGGGATTGAGGGAGCAGTACTTC.

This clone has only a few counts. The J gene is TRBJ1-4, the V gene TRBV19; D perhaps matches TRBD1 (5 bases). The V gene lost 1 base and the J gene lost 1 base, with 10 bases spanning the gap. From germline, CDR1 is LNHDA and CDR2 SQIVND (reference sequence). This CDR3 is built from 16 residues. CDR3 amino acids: CASSIVGAETNEKLFF. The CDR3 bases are TGTGCCAGTAGTATAGTAGGGGCAGAAACTAATGAAAAACTGTTTTTT.

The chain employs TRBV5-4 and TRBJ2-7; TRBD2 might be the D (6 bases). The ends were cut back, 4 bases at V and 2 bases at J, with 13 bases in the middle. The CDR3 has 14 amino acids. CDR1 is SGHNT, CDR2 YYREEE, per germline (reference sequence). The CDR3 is CASSPRTTTYEQYF. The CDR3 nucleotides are TGTGCCAGCAGCCCCAGGACTACTACCTACGAGCAGTACTTC. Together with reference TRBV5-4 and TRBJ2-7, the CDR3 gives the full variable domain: ETGVTQSPTHLIKTRGQQVTLRCSSQSGHNTVSWYQQALGQGPQFIFQYYREEENGRGNFPPRFSGLQFPNYSSELNVNALELDDSALYLCASSPRTTTYEQYFGPGTRLTVT.

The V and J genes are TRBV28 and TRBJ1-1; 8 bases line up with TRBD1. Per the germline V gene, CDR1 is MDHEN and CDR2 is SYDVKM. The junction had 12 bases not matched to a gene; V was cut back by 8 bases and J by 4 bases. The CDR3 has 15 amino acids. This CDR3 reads CASGLTGGLSTEAFF. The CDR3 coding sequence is TGTGCCAGCGGGCTAACAGGGGGTCTCTCCACTGAAGCTTTCTTT.

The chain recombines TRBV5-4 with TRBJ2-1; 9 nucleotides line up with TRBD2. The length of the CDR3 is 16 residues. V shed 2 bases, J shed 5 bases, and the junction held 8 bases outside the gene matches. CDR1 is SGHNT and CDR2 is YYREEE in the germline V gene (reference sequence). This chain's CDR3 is CASSFQLAGRNNEQFF. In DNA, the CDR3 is TGTGCCAGCAGCTTTCAGCTAGCGGGGCGGAACAATGAGCAGTTCTTC.

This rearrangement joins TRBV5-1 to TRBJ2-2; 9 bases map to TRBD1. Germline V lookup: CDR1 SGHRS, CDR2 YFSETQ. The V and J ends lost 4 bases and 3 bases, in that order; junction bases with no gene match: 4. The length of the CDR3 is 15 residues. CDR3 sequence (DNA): TGCGCCAGCAGCAAAGGGACAGGGCACACCGGGGAGCTGTTTTTT. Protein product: CASSKGTGHTGELFF.

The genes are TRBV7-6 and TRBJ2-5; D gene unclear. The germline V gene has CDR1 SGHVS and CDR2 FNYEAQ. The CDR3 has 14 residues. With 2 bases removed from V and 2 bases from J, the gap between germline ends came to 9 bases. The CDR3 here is CASSLSSIQETQYF. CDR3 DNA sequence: TGTGCCAGCAGCTTATCGTCTATACAAGAGACCCAGTACTTC. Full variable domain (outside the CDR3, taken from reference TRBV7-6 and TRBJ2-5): GAGVSQSPRYKVTKRGQDVALRCDPISGHVSLYWYRQALGQGPEFLTYFNYEAQQDKSGLPNDRFSAERPEGSISTLTIQRTEQRDSAMYRCASSLSSIQETQYFGPGTRLLVL.

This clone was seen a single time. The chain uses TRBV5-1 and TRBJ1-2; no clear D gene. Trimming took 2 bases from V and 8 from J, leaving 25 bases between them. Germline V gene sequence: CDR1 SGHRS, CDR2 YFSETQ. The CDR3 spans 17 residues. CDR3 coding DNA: TGCGCCAGCAGCTTCCCGAACGACGGACGGCCGGGAAGAGGCTACACCTTC. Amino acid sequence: CASSFPNDGRPGRGYTF.

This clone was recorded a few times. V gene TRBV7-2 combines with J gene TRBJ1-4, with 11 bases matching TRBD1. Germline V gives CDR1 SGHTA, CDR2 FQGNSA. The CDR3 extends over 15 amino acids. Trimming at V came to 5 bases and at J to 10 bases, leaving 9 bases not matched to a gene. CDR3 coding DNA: TGTGCCAGCAGCGCCCCGGGACAGGGGGGCGTAAAACTGTTTTTT. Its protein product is CASSAPGQGGVKLFF.

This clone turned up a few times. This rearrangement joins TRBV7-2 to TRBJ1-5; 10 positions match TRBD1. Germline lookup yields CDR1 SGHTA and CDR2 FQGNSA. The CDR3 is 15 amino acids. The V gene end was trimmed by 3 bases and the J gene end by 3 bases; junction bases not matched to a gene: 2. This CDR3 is CASSLDRGINQPQHF. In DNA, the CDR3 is TGTGCCAGCAGCTTGGACAGGGGGATCAATCAGCCCCAGCATTTT.